This record looks at one TCR beta chain sequence and its context. Its antigen is not known. Sequence at one end of the junction differs from germline and may be a read error. CDR3 length: 14 amino acids. Germline loops: CDR1 WNHNN, CDR2 SYGVQD (reference sequence). A patient was excluded if there was uncontrolled infection, other autoimmune disease, pregnancy or lactation. Diagnosis rested on symptoms, serum thyroxine and TRAb, thyroid ultrasound, and orbital computed tomography. This entry belongs to a study of T cells in Graves' hyperthyroidism and ophthalmopathy. General observations from the study: Also found in blood were most expanded thyroid clonotypes above 0.001. A model built on 13 V-J features separated ophthalmopathy from stable hyperthyroidism.

RNA transcripts yielded amplified TCR beta CDR3 regions. Primed by the HTBI set, a first-round RT-PCR was run on the TCR CDR3. TCRdb called the multiplex PCR reads again in MiXCR, with one record for every CDR3 protein. The sample shows around 660,000 distinct CDR3 sequences, about 45% of them seen only once. Sequences were obtained from peripheral blood or thyroid tissue (not recorded which). This chain connects TRBV10-1 to TRBJ1-3, with D possibly TRBD1 on 5 matching bases. The clonotype originates from an adult man with Graves' disease, either hyperthyroidism or ophthalmopathy (not recorded which). CDR3 nucleotide sequence: TGCGCCGGCAGCGTTGCAGGGTTTGGAAACACCATATATTTT. Amino acid sequence: CAGSVAGFGNTIYF.